Each of the 21 T cell receptor beta chains below was sequenced from the same sample in a study of T cells in Graves' hyperthyroidism and ophthalmopathy. RNA transcripts provided the source from which TCR beta CDR3 regions were amplified. The primer set for the first-round RT-PCR of the TCR CDR3 was HTBI. TCRdb reprocessed the multiplex PCR reads with MiXCR, giving one entry per CDR3 protein. Of about 200,000 distinct CDR3 sequences listed, about a sixth are singletons. The source material was blood. Every receptor here comes from a man aged 50-59 years with Graves' hyperthyroidism.

Worth noting for this clonotype: One end of the junction varies from germline; a read error may be responsible. The V call is TRBV7-2, the J call TRBJ2-7; 9 nucleotides line up with TRBD2. This CDR3 comprises 11 residues. CDR1 is SGHTA and CDR2 is FQGNSA in the germline V gene. CDR3 residues: CATSGRLEQYF. CDR3 sequence (DNA): TGTGCCACCAGCGGGAGGCTCGAGCAGTACTTC.

This sequence joins TRBV3-1 and TRBJ2-7, with D possibly being TRBD2 (8 bases). The V gene's germline CDR1 is LGHDT and CDR2 YNNKEL (reference sequence). There are 16 residues in the CDR3. V gave up 1 base and J gave up 6 bases, with 19 bases separating them. DNA for the CDR3: TGTGCCAGCAGCCAAGTCCAGGGGGTAGCGGGAATCGAGCAGTACTTC. It yields the protein CASSQVQGVAGIEQYF.

Many counts were recorded for this clonotype. J is TRBJ2-7 and V is TRBV2; the match to TRBD2 covers 10 bases. The CDR3 totals 23 residues. Germline assignment: CDR1 SNHLY and CDR2 FYNNEI. V trimming: 2 bases; J trimming: 1 base; junction bases outside the gene matches: 26. In DNA form, the CDR3 reads TGTGCCAGCAGTGAACATTTGGGCGGGACAGGCGGCCGAATAGCGGGAGGATCCTACGAGCAGTACTTC. Residues: CASSEHLGGTGGRIAGGSYEQYF.

The sample holds a few counts of this clonotype. The chain combines TRBV30 with TRBJ2-2, with D tentatively TRBD2 (5 bases). CDR1 and CDR2 (germline): GTSNPN, SVGIG (reference sequence). This CDR3 region has 15 residues. V was clipped by 3 bases and J by 5 bases, with 16 bases between them. The CDR3 region is CAWRTEGASTGELFF. The CDR3 DNA is TGTGCCTGGAGAACAGAGGGCGCCAGTACCGGGGAGCTGTTTTTT.

The sample holds many counts of this clonotype. The rearrangement joins TRBV20-1 to TRBJ2-1; TRBD1 matches 8 bases. The trim removed 6 bases at V and 10 bases at J, leaving 8 bases unmatched. Germline V gene sequence: CDR1 DFQATT, CDR2 SNEGSKA (reference sequence). The CDR3 sequence is 12 residues long. In nucleotides, the CDR3 is TGCAGTGCCGCGCTGGACAGGGCCGAGCAGTTCTTC. Its protein is CSAALDRAEQFF.

This clonotype has only a few counts. The CDR3 DNA sequence: TGTGCCAGTAAACTAGCGGGCGGTACCGGGGAGCTGTTTTTT. It specifies CASKLAGGTGELFF. V is TRBV19 and J is TRBJ2-2; 9 nucleotides agree with TRBD2. This CDR3 is built from 14 residues. The trim removed 7 bases at V and 5 bases at J, leaving 5 bases unmatched. Germline-derived CDR1 and CDR2 are LNHDA and SQIVND (reference sequence).

This clonotype was seen a few times. The V gene is TRBV10-1, the J gene TRBJ2-7; D may be TRBD1 (6 bases). This CDR3 has 14 residues. The germline V gene has CDR1 WNHNN and CDR2 SYGVQD (reference sequence). Trimming pared 7 bases from V and 6 bases from J, leaving 19 bases between. The chain's CDR3 is CASILPQGSSEQYF. The CDR3 DNA sequence: TGCGCCAGCATACTCCCCCAGGGGTCTTCCGAGCAGTACTTC.

The chain employs TRBV12-3 or TRBV12-4 and TRBJ1-4, with D possibly matching TRBD1 (6 bases). This CDR3 has 18 residues. The germline V and J ends were trimmed by 6 bases and 0 bases, with 20 bases remaining between them. The CDR3 DNA reads TGTGCCAGCAGATTCTACGTTACAGGGCTTGCAACTAATGAAAAACTGTTTTTT. This codes for CASRFYVTGLATNEKLFF.

CDR3 amino acids: CASSRGTGRSTLHF. The CDR3 coding sequence is TGCGCCAGCAGCCGCGGGACAGGCCGATCAACCCTCCACTTT. V usage is TRBV5-1 and J usage is TRBJ1-6; 8 bases match TRBD1. J lost 14 bases, V lost 4 bases, and 11 bases had no gene match. Germline values: CDR1 SGHRS, CDR2 YFSETQ. The CDR3 extends over 14 amino acids. The full variable domain, its missing parts supplied by reference TRBV5-1 and TRBJ1-6, is KAGVTQTPRYLIKTRGQQVTLSCSPISGHRSVSWYQQTPGQGLQFLFEYFSETQRNKGNFPGRFSGRQFSNSRSEMNVSTLELGDSALYLCASSRGTGRSTLHFGNGTRLTVT.

This clonotype was detected many times. The chain employs TRBV2 and TRBJ2-5; TRBD1 might be the D (5 bases). Germline V lookup: CDR1 SNHLY, CDR2 FYNNEI. This CDR3 region has 12 residues. Trimming pared 3 bases from V and 8 bases from J, leaving 10 bases between. Here the CDR3 reads CASSDRDRTQYF. The CDR3, as DNA: TGTGCCAGCAGTGACAGGGATCGCACCCAGTACTTC.

The table lists this clonotype with many counts. The chain is built from TRBV11-2 and TRBJ2-7; D may correspond to TRBD1 or TRBD2 (5 bases each). Germline CDR1 and CDR2: SGHAT and FQNNGV. Trimming stripped 3 bases from V and 0 bases from J, with 15 bases between. This CDR3 is built from 16 residues. The CDR3: CASSFHSGTVSYEQYF. The CDR3 DNA reads TGTGCCAGCAGCTTCCACTCCGGGACGGTCTCCTACGAGCAGTACTTC.

The chain couples TRBV18 to TRBJ2-6; 9 nucleotides match TRBD1. V lost 2 bases and J lost 1; bases outside the gene matches: 3. Per the germline V gene, CDR1 is KGHSH and CDR2 is LQKENI. The CDR3 totals 17 residues. The CDR3 loop reads CASSPGTGNSGANVLTF. The CDR3 DNA reads TGTGCCAGCTCACCAGGGACAGGGAATTCTGGGGCCAACGTCCTGACTTTC.

This chain's CDR3 is CASSLNSGAYEQYF. The CDR3 DNA follows: TGTGCCAGCAGCTTGAATAGCGGGGCCTACGAGCAGTACTTC. J is TRBJ2-7 and V is TRBV5-5; TRBD2 aligns across 8 bases. Germline assignment: CDR1 SGHKS and CDR2 YYEKEE (reference sequence). The CDR3 covers 14 residues. Trimming at V came to 1 base and at J to 2 bases, leaving 2 bases not matched to a gene.

The chain recombines TRBV6-1 with TRBJ2-7; maybe TRBD1 (6 bases). Germline V gene data show CDR1 as MNHNS and CDR2 as SASEGT. The CDR3 is 17 amino acids. V dropped 5 bases and J dropped 2 bases, with 22 bases sitting between them. The CDR3 DNA sequence: TGTGCCAGCAGTTCTATTCCCTCAGGGGAAAGAACCTACGAGCAGTACTTC. Protein product: CASSSIPSGERTYEQYF.

This clonotype has a count of ten or more. The V gene is TRBV12-3 or TRBV12-4, the J gene TRBJ2-1, with D maybe TRBD1 (5 bases). The CDR3 totals 17 residues. The V end lost 2 bases, the J end lost 8 bases, and 22 bases lay between the germline ends. The CDR3 is CASSLMFQGRNWDEQFF. The CDR3 nucleotides read TGTGCCAGCAGTTTAATGTTCCAGGGTCGGAACTGGGATGAGCAGTTCTTC.

This clonotype was seen a single time. The rearrangement links TRBV3-1 to TRBJ1-6, with 7 bases that match TRBD1. The CDR3 extends over 15 amino acids. CDR1 and CDR2 (germline): LGHDT, YNNKEL (reference sequence). The junction had 7 bases not matched to a gene; V was cut back by 4 bases and J by 7 bases. The CDR3 sequence is CASSPSGTANSPLHF. As DNA, the CDR3 is TGTGCCAGCAGCCCATCCGGGACAGCAAATTCACCCCTCCACTTT. Full variable domain (remainder filled in from reference TRBV3-1 and TRBJ1-6): DTAVSQTPKYLVTQMGNDKSIKCEQNLGHDTMYWYKQDSKKFLKIMFSYNNKELIINETVPNRFSPKSPDKAHLNLHINSLELGDSAVYFCASSPSGTANSPLHFGNGTRLTVT.

CDR3 coding DNA: TGTGCCAGTAGTCCGGGACGAAAAATTGCAGTCACCGGGGAGCTGTTTTTT. It encodes CASSPGRKIAVTGELFF. The chain recombines TRBV19 with TRBJ2-2; D may match TRBD1 or TRBD2 (5 bases each). The CDR3 sequence is 17 residues long. Between the trimmed V and J ends, which lost 5 bases and 4 bases, there was a span of 20 bases. Germline CDR1 reads LNHDA; CDR2 reads SQIVND (reference sequence).

Ten or more counts support this clonotype. The chain uses TRBV20-1 and TRBJ2-2; D is possibly TRBD2 (6 bases). The CDR3 spans 13 residues. CDR1 DFQATT and CDR2 SNEGSKA come from the germline V gene (reference sequence). With 5 bases removed from V and 2 bases from J, the gap between germline ends came to 9 bases. CDR3 sequence: CSALDYNTGELFF. CDR3 sequence (DNA): TGCAGTGCTCTGGACTATAACACCGGGGAGCTGTTTTTT.

V and J are TRBV6-1 and TRBJ2-7; maybe TRBD2 (6 bases). Germline-derived CDR1 and CDR2 are MNHNS and SASEGT. V lost 5 bases to trimming and J lost 4 bases, with 15 bases between them. This CDR3 contains 14 residues. DNA for the CDR3: TGTGCCAGCAGTCCCCTGGGACTCTCTTACGAGCAGTACTTC. Amino acid sequence: CASSPLGLSYEQYF.

The chain uses TRBV7-3 and TRBJ2-7, with 10 bases aligning to TRBD1. This CDR3 has 14 amino acids. With 5 bases clipped from V and 5 bases from J, the junction kept 6 bases outside the gene matches. The germline V gene encodes CDR1 SGHTA and CDR2 FQGTGA. This CDR3 is CASSPRDRGNEQYF. The DNA for the CDR3 is TGTGCCAGCAGCCCCCGGGACAGGGGAAACGAGCAGTACTTC. Looking up the rest from reference TRBV7-3 and TRBJ2-7 gives the full variable domain: GAGVSQTPSNKVTEKGKYVELRCDPISGHTALYWYRQSLGQGPEFLIYFQGTGAADDSGLPNDRFFAVRPEGSVSTLKIQRTERGDSAVYLCASSPRDRGNEQYFGPGTRLTVT.

V gene TRBV5-4 combines with J gene TRBJ2-4, with 10 positions matching TRBD1. This CDR3 is built from 15 residues. J gave up 8 bases and V 0 bases, and 5 bases lay outside the gene matches. The V gene's germline CDR1 is SGHNT and CDR2 YYREEE (reference sequence). The CDR3 spells CASSLGWDRGDIQYF. CDR3 nucleotides: TGTGCCAGCAGCTTGGGCTGGGACAGGGGAGACATTCAGTACTTC.